This T cell receptor beta chain comes out of a study of T-cell reconstitution after alpha-beta-depleted transplantation in children. A TCRbeta library incorporating unique molecular identifiers was prepared. TCRdb reprocessed the PCR reads with MiXCR, giving one entry per CDR3 protein. This table holds around 240,000 distinct CDR3 sequences, 7.5% to 10% found once. This clonotype was counted ten times or more. CDR3 length equals 18 residues. Trimming shortened V by 1 base and J by 0 bases, and 18 bases separated the two germline ends. Germline CDR1 and CDR2: DFQATT and SNEGSKA (reference sequence). This material consisted of PBMCs from the stem cell graft donor, taken from the stem cell graft. The chain links TRBV20-1 to TRBJ2-2; possibly TRBD1 for D (6 bases). This receptor was obtained from a human donor who donated a stem cell graft to a child with SCID. The CDR3 DNA reads TGCAGTGCTAGAGTCGGAATAGGGCAGGGGCCGAACACCGGGGAGCTGTTTTTT. The encoded protein is CSARVGIGQGPNTGELFF.